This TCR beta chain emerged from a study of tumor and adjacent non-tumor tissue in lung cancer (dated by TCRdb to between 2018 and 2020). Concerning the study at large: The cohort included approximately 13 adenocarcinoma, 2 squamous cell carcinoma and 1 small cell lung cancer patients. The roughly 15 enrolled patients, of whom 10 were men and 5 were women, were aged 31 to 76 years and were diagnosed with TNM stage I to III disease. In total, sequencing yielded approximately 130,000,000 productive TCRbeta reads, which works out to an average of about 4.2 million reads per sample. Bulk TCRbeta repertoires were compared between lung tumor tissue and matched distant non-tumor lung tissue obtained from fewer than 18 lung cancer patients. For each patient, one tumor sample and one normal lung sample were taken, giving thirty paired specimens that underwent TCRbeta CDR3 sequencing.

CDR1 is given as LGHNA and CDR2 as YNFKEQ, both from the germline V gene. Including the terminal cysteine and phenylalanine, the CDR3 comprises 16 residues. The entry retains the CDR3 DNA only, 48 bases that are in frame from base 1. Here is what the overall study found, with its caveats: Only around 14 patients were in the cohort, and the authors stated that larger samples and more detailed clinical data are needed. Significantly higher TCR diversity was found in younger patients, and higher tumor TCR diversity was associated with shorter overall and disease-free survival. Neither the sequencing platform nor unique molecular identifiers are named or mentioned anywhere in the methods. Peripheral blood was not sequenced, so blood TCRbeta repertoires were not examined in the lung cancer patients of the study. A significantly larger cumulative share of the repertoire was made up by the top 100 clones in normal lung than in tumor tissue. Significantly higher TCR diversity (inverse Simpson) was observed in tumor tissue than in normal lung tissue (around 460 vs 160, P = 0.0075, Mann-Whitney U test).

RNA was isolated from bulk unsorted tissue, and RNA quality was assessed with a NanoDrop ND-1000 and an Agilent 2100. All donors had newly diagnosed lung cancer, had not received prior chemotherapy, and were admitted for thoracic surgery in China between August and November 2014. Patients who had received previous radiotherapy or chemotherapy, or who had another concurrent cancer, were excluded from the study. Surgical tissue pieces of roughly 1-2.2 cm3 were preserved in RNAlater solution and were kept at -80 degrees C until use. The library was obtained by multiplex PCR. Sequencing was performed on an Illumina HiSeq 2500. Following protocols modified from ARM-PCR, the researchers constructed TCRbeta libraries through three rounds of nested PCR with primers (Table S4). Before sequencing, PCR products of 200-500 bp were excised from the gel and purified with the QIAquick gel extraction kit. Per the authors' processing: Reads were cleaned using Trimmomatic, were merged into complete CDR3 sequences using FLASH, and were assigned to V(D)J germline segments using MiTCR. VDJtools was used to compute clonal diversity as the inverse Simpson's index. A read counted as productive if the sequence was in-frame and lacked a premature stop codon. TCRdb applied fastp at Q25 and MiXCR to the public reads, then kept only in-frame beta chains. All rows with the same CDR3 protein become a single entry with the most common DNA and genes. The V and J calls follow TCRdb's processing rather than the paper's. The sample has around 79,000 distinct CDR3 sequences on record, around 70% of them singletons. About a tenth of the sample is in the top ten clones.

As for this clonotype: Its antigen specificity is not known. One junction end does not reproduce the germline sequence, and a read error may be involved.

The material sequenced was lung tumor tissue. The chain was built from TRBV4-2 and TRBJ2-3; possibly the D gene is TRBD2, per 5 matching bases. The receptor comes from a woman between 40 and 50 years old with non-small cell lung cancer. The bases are TGTGCCACCAGCCAAGGGATTAAAGCTAGCACAGATATGCAGTATTTT. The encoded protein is CATSQGIKASTDMQYF.